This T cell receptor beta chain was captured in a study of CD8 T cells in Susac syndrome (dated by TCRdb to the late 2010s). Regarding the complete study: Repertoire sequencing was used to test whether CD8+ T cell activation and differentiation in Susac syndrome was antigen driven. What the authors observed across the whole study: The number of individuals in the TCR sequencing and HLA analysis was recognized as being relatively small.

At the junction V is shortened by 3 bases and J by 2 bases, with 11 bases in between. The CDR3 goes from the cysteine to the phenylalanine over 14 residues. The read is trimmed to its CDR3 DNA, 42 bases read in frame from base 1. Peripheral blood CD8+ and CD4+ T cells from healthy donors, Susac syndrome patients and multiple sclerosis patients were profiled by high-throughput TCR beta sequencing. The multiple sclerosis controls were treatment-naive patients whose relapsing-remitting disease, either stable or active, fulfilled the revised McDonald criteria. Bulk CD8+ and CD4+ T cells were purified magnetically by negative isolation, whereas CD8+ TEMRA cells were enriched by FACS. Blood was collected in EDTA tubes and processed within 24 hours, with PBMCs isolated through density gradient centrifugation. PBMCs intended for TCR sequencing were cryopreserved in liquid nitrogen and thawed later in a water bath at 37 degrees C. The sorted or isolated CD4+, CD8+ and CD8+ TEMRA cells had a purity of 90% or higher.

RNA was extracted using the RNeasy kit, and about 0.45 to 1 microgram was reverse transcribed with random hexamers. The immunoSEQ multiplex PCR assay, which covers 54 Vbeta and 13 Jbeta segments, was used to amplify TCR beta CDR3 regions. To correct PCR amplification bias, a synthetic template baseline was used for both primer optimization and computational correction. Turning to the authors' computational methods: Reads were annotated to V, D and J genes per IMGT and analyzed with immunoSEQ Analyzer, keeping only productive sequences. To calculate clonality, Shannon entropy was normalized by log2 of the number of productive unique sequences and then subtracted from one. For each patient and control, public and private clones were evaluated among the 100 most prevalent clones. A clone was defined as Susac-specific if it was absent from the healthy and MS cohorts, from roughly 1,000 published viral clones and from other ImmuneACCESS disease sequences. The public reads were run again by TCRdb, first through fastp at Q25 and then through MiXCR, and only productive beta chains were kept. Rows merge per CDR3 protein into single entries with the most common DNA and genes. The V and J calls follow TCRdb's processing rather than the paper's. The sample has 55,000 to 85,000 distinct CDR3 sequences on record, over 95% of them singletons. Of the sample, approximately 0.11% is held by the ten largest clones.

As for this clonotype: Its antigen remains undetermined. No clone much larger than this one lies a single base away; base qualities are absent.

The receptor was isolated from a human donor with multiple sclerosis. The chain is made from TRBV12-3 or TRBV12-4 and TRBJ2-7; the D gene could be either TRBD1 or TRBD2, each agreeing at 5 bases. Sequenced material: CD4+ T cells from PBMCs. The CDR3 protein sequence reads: CASSFGGNTYEQYF. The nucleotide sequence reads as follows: TGTGCCAGCAGTTTTGGGGGAAATACCTACGAGCAGTACTTC.